This T cell receptor beta chain was observed in a study of metastatic and nonmetastatic thyroid tumors. The study, taken as a whole, reports: TCR beta diversity was reportedly significantly higher in malignant thyroid tumors than benign nodules, in blood and tumor.

The CDR3 extends over 15 amino acids. Germline values: CDR1 DFQATT, CDR2 SNEGSKA (reference sequence). Trimming removed 6 bases from V and 2 bases from J; junction bases left unmatched: 7. TCRdb reprocessed the PCR reads using MiXCR. There are about 4,000 clones in the sample; around 20% occur only once, and around 35% lies in the top ten. Comments on this clone: The antigen is not known.

Patients underwent thyroid surgery, and none had received any treatment before it. The V and J genes are TRBV20-1 and TRBJ2-1; the match to TRBD2 covers 10 bases. This clonotype was obtained from a male donor with papillary thyroid cancer or a benign thyroid nodule (not recorded which). Some clones in this sample may be carry-over from other donors' samples. The sequencing input was tumor tissue. The CDR3 sequence: CSARGLAGAYNEQFF. CDR3 coding DNA: TGCAGTGCAAGGGGCCTAGCGGGGGCCTACAATGAGCAGTTCTTC.